The entry that follows covers one T cell receptor beta chain sequence. Trimming stripped 3 bases from V and 2 bases from J, with 11 bases between. Per the germline V gene, CDR1 is LNHDA and CDR2 is SQIVND (reference sequence). This CDR3 is built from 14 residues. The data derive from a study of T cell responses to AZD1222 COVID-19 vaccine. Profiling relied on immunoSEQ multiplex PCR, and the TCRdb table lists in-frame clones only, not all of them. The sample holds approximately 180,000 clones, 87% seen once. The starting material was peripheral blood, obtained on day 0 of AZD1222 vaccination. The chain is built from TRBV19 and TRBJ2-7; D is possibly TRBD1 or TRBD2 (6 bases each). The sequence came from an adult in good health. The CDR3, as DNA: TGTGCCAGTAGTATGGGGGGCCGTACCTACGAGCAGTACTTC. Its protein is CASSMGGRTYEQYF.